This TCR beta chain was identified during a study of CD8+ T cells in alopecia areata. RNA extraction was followed by reverse transcription into cDNA, which acted as the sequencing template. Assay used: immunoSEQ multiplex PCR; TCRdb lists only in-frame clones, some missing. The sample consists of approximately 98,000 clones, 55% to 70% of them appearing once. This clone was seen ten or more times. The same CDR3 also results from other DNA sequences found in this sample. Germline CDR1 is SEHNR and CDR2 is FQNEAQ (reference sequence). The CDR3 contains 15 residues. V dropped 0 bases and J dropped 0 bases, with 9 bases sitting between them.

The chain couples TRBV7-9 to TRBJ2-7; D is possibly TRBD1 (5 bases). Material: NKG2D-low CD8+ T cells sorted from blood. The receptor's source is a human donor with alopecia areata. The CDR3 loop reads CASSLAGDGSYEQYF. In DNA form, the CDR3 reads TGTGCCAGCAGCTTAGCAGGGGATGGCTCCTACGAGCAGTACTTC.